This TCR beta chain was profiled in a study of molecular identifiers for immune sequencing clone quantification. Study-wide results and caveats: Clones of above 20 RNA copies carried over 98% of effector molecules; in naive cells they carried under 1%. Even with about a million naive cells present, spiked Jurkat TCR RNA from one cell was reportedly detectable.

The V gene end was trimmed by 4 bases and the J gene end by 4 bases; junction bases not matched to a gene: 25. CDR1 and CDR2 from the germline V gene are SGHVS and FNYEAQ. The CDR3 has 22 residues. At least ten counts were recorded for this clonotype. Its antigen is currently unknown. One entry per CDR3 protein, called by TCRdb with MiXCR from the PCR reads. Of hundreds of thousands of distinct CDR3 sequences in the sample, about 22% were seen once. Naive CD8 libraries came from about 19,000 to 1,100,000 sorted cells with 10%, 30% or 50% RNA. The TCR originated in a human donor in good health. Some libraries in this study had Jurkat cell RNA spiked in. The sequencing sample was made of naive CD8+ T cells from blood, with Jurkat cell RNA spiked in. Subset here: FACS-sorted CD8+CD4-CCR7+CD45RA+ naive T cells. This rearrangement joins TRBV7-6 to TRBJ2-3; TRBD1 matches 11 bases. The CDR3, as DNA: TGTGCCAGCAGCTCCGTACCCGGGACAGGGGGACCCGGGACCCCGCAGCCAGATACGCAGTATTTT. Protein: CASSSVPGTGGPGTPQPDTQYF.